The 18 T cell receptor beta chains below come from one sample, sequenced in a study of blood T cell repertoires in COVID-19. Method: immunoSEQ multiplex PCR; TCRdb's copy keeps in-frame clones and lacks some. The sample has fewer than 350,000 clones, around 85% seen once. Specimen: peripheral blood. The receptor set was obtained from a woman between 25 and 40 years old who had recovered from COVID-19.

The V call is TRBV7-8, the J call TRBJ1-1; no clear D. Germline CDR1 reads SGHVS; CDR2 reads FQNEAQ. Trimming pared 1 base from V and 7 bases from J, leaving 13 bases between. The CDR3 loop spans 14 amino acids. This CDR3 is CASSLVSGVDEAFF. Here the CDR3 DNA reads TGTGCCAGCAGCTTAGTTTCCGGGGTGGATGAAGCTTTCTTT.

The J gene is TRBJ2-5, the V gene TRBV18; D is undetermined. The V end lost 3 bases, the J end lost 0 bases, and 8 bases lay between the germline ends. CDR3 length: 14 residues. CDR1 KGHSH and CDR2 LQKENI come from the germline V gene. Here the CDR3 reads CASSPTADQETQYF. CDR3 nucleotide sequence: TGTGCCAGCTCACCTACTGCCGACCAAGAGACCCAGTACTTC.

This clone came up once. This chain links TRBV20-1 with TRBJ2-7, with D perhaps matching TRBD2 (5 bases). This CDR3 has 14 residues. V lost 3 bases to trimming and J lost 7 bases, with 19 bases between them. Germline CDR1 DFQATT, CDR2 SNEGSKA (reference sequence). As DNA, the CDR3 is TGCAGTGCTAGTAATAGAATGGGAGTTGGTGAGCAGTACTTC. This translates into CSASNRMGVGEQYF.

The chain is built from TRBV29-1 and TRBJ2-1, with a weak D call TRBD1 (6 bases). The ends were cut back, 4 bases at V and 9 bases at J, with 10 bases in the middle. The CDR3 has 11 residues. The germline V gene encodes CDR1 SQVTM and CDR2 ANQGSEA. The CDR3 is CSVARGSEQFF. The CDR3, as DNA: TGCAGCGTTGCCAGGGGAAGTGAGCAGTTCTTC.

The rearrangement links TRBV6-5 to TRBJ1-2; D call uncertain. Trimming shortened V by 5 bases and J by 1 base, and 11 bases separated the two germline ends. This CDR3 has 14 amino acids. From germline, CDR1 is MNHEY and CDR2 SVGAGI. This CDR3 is CASSKATGNYGYTF. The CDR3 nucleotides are TGTGCCAGCAGTAAGGCGACGGGTAACTATGGCTACACCTTC.

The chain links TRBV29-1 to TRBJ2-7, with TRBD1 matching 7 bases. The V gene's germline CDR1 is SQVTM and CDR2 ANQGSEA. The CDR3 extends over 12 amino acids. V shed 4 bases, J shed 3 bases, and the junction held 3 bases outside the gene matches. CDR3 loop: CSVAGQFYEQYF. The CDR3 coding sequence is TGCAGCGTTGCGGGACAGTTCTACGAGCAGTACTTC.

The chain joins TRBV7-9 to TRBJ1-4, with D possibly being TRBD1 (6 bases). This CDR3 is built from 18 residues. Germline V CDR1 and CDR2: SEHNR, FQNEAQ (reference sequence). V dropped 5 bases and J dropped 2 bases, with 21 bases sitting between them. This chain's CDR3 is CASSLLVGGAGTNEKLFF. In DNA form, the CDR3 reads TGTGCCAGCAGCCTCCTGGTTGGGGGGGCTGGCACTAATGAAAAACTGTTTTTT. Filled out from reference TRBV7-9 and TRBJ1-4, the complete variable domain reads DTGVSQNPRHKITKRGQNVTFRCDPISEHNRLYWYRQTLGQGPEFLTYFQNEAQLEKSRLLSDRFSAERPKGSFSTLEIQRTEQGDSAMYLCASSLLVGGAGTNEKLFFGSGTQLSVL.

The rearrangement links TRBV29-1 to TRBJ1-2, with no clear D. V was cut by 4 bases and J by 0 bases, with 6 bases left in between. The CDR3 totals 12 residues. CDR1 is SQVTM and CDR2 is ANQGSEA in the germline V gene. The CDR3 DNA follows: TGCAGCGTTGTGAGGTCTAACTATGGCTACACCTTC. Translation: CSVVRSNYGYTF.

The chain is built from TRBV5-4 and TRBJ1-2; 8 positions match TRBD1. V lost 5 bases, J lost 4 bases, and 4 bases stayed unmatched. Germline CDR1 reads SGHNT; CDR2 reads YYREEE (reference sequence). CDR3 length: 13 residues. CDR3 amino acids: CASRATGGYGYTF. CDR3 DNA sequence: TGTGCCAGCAGGGCCACAGGGGGCTATGGCTACACCTTC.

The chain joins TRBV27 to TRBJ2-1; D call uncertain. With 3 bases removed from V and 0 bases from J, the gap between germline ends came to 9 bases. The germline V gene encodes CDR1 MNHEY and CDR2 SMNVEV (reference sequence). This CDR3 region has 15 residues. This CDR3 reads CASSFLLSSYNEQFF. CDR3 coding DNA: TGTGCCAGCAGTTTTCTACTGAGCTCCTACAATGAGCAGTTCTTC.

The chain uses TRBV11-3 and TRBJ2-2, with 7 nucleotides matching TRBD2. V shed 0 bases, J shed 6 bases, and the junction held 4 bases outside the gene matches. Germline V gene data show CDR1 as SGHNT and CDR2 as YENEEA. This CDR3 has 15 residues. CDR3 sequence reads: CASSLERESPGELFF. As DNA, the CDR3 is TGTGCCAGCAGCTTAGAGCGGGAGTCGCCCGGGGAGCTGTTTTTT.

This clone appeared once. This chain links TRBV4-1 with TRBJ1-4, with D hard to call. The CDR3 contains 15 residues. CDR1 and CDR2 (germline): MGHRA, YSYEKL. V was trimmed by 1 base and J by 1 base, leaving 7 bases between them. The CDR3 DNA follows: TGCGCCAGCAGCCAAGCGGGGATAACTAATGAAAAACTGTTTTTT. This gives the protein CASSQAGITNEKLFF.

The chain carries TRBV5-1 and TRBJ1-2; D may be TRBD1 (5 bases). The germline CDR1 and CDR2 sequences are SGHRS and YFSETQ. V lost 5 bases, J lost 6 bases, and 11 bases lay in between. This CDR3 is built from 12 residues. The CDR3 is CASRLQDNGYTF. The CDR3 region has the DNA TGCGCCAGCAGACTCCAGGACAATGGCTACACCTTC.

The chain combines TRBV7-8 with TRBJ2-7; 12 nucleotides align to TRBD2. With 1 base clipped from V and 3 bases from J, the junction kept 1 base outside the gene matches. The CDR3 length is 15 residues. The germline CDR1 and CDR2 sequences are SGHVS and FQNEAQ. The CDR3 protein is CASSLELAGGYEQYF. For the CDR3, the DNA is TGTGCCAGCAGCTTAGAACTAGCGGGGGGCTACGAGCAGTACTTC.

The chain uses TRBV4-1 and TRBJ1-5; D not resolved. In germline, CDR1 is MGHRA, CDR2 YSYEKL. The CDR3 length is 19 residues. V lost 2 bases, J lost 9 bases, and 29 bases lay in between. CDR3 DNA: TGCGCCAGCAGCCAACTAGCCGGGGAGACCTTGGGAGAACGTCCGCCCCAGCATTTT. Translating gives CASSQLAGETLGERPPQHF.

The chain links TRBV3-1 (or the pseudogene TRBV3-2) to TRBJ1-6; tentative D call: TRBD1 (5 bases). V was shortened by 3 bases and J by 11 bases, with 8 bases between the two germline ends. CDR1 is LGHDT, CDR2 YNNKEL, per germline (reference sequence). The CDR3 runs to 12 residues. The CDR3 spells CASSQGPTPLHF. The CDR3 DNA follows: TGTGCCAGCAGCCAGGGGCCCACACCCCTCCACTTT.

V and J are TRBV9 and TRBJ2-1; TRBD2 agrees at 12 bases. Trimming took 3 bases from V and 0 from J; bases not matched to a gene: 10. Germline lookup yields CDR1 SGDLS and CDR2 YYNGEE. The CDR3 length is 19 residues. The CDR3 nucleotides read TGTGCCAGCAGCGCTATGACTAGCGGGAGAGGGAGCTCCTACAATGAGCAGTTCTTC. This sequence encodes CASSAMTSGRGSSYNEQFF.

The CDR3 DNA reads as TGCGCCAGCAGCTCCGGACAAGTTGATTACAATGAGCAGTTCTTC. It translates to CASSSGQVDYNEQFF. This rearrangement joins TRBV5-1 to TRBJ2-1, with D possibly matching TRBD1 (5 bases). CDR1 is SGHRS and CDR2 is YFSETQ in the germline V gene. V was trimmed by 3 bases and J by 4 bases, leaving 14 bases between them. The CDR3 is 15 residues long.